These 32 T cell receptor beta chains were all obtained from the same sample, sequenced in a study of T-cell memory formation after mild COVID-19. TCRdb re-called the 5' RACE reads with MiXCR, one entry per CDR3 protein. The sample yields about 410,000 distinct CDR3 sequences, over 15% seen once. Sequenced sample: PBMCs or a T cell subset sorted from them (not recorded which). All receptors come from a man aged 18 to 30 who had mild COVID-19 (a few samples of this study predate the infection). Cell type and time point are not known.

This clonotype was seen ten or more times. V and J are TRBV24-1 and TRBJ2-1; no firm D call. The CDR3 spans 12 residues. The germline V gene encodes CDR1 KGHDR and CDR2 SFDVKD. V lost 3 bases, J lost 10 bases, and 9 bases lay in between. CDR3 loop: CATSDAFGEQFF. The CDR3 DNA follows: TGTGCCACCAGTGATGCCTTTGGGGAGCAGTTCTTC.

This clonotype was recorded a few times. V is TRBV10-2 and J is TRBJ2-5; D unclear. CDR1 WSHSY and CDR2 SAAADI come from the germline V gene. V was pared by 5 bases and J by 1 base, with 11 bases between. This CDR3 is built from 14 residues. DNA of the CDR3: TGCGCCAGCAGTCACGCAGCCGCCCAAGAGACCCAGTACTTC. Translation gives CASSHAAAQETQYF.

This clonotype has a count of ten or more. The genes are TRBV24-1 and TRBJ2-3; D possibly corresponds to TRBD1 (6 bases). This CDR3 region has 15 residues. Germline loops: CDR1 KGHDR, CDR2 SFDVKD. V was clipped by 6 bases and J by 1 base, with 13 bases between them. In DNA form, the CDR3 reads TGTGCCACCAGTCAGGGGTGGATAGGCACAGATACGCAGTATTTT. It codes for CATSQGWIGTDTQYF.

The rearrangement joins TRBV5-1 to TRBJ2-2; 11 bases line up with TRBD1. With 4 bases clipped from V and 5 bases from J, the junction kept 4 bases outside the gene matches. The CDR3 has 15 residues. Germline CDR1 reads SGHRS; CDR2 reads YFSETQ. CDR3 in amino acids: CASSGTGGPTGELFF. CDR3 sequence (DNA): TGCGCCAGCAGCGGGACAGGGGGACCGACCGGGGAGCTGTTTTTT.

The table lists this clonotype with a few counts. The chain combines TRBV9 with TRBJ1-3, with TRBD1 matching 7 bases. V trimming: 1 base; J trimming: 1 base; junction bases outside the gene matches: 11. Germline V lookup: CDR1 SGDLS, CDR2 YYNGEE. This CDR3 is 18 amino acids long. The CDR3 DNA reads TGTGCCAGCAGCGTATCATCCGGACAGGTTGTATCTGGAAACACCATATATTTT. It is translated as CASSVSSGQVVSGNTIYF. Full variable domain (remainder filled in from reference TRBV9 and TRBJ1-3): DSGVTQTPKHLITATGQRVTLRCSPRSGDLSVYWYQQSLDQGLQFLIQYYNGEERAKGNILERFSAQQFPDLHSELNLSSLELGDSALYFCASSVSSGQVVSGNTIYFGEGSWLTVV.

The genes are TRBV6-5 and TRBJ1-6, with D possibly TRBD1 on 6 matching bases. The CDR3 runs 16 residues. Deletions cut 2 bases from V and 5 bases from J, with 13 bases between. Germline CDR1 is MNHEY and CDR2 is SVGAGI. The CDR3 here is CASSYPRDTDNSPLHF. The CDR3 DNA follows: TGTGCCAGCAGTTACCCACGGGACACCGATAATTCACCCCTCCACTTT.

A few counts support this clonotype. V is TRBV9 and J is TRBJ2-3; 8 positions agree with TRBD1. This CDR3 has 15 residues. The germline V gene encodes CDR1 SGDLS and CDR2 YYNGEE. The V gene end was trimmed by 1 base and the J gene end by 2 bases; junction bases not matched to a gene: 3. The CDR3 nucleotides are TGTGCCAGCAGCGTATCGGACAGGGACACAGATACGCAGTATTTT. It is translated as CASSVSDRDTDTQYF.

This clonotype was observed a handful of times. The genes are TRBV20-1 and TRBJ2-6, with D tentatively TRBD2 (5 bases). The V end lost 4 bases, the J end lost 0 bases, and 10 bases lay between the germline ends. CDR1 is DFQATT and CDR2 is SNEGSKA in the germline V gene (reference sequence). This CDR3 has 15 amino acids. CDR3 nucleotides: TGCAGTGCTAACGGGGTAATCTCTGGGGCCAACGTCCTGACTTTC. Its translation: CSANGVISGANVLTF.

The chain couples TRBV12-3 or TRBV12-4 to TRBJ2-7, with D unclear. V dropped 6 bases and J dropped 3 bases, with 12 bases sitting between them. This CDR3 comprises 13 residues. The CDR3 spells CASSHPYRYEQYF. Here the CDR3 DNA reads TGTGCCAGCAGCCACCCCTATCGCTACGAGCAGTACTTC.

This rearrangement joins TRBV2 to TRBJ2-2; D remains ambiguous. Germline V gives CDR1 SNHLY, CDR2 FYNNEI. There are 13 residues in the CDR3. Trimming shortened V by 6 bases and J by 4 bases, and 9 bases separated the two germline ends. In nucleotides, the CDR3 is TGTGCCAGCAGGAGTGGACCCACCGGGGAGCTGTTTTTT. Protein sequence: CASRSGPTGELFF.

In its sample, this clonotype was seen a few times. The chain carries TRBV5-1 and TRBJ1-3; D perhaps matches TRBD1 (5 bases). The CDR3 loop spans 13 amino acids. Trimming took 3 bases from V and 4 from J, leaving 8 bases between them. Germline CDR1 SGHRS, CDR2 YFSETQ. The CDR3, as DNA: TGCGCCAGCAGCTACGACAGAGGAAACACCATATATTTT. Translated, it gives CASSYDRGNTIYF.

The V call is TRBV2, the J call TRBJ1-5, with D unresolved. Germline lookup yields CDR1 SNHLY and CDR2 FYNNEI. Trimming pared 4 bases from V and 4 bases from J, leaving 11 bases between. There are 14 residues in the CDR3. CDR3 protein: CASSVVGSNQPQHF. CDR3 in DNA: TGTGCCAGCAGTGTAGTGGGAAGTAATCAGCCCCAGCATTTT.

This clonotype was found many times. This chain connects TRBV27 to TRBJ2-3; 7 bases are a match to TRBD2. The junction had 3 bases not matched to a gene; V was cut back by 3 bases and J by 3 bases. The CDR3 extends over 14 amino acids. Germline V gene lookup returns CDR1 MNHEY and CDR2 SMNVEV (reference sequence). DNA for the CDR3: TGTGCCAGCAGTTTCCGACTAGCTACAGATACGCAGTATTTT. Protein product: CASSFRLATDTQYF.

The chain uses TRBV4-2 and TRBJ2-2; possible D gene TRBD2, 6 bases. CDR1 is LGHNA and CDR2 is YNFKEQ in the germline V gene. The CDR3 has 14 amino acids. V lost 1 base and J lost 7, with 10 bases in between. CDR3: CASSQAGAGGELFF. For the CDR3, the DNA is TGTGCCAGCAGCCAAGCGGGAGCAGGCGGGGAGCTGTTTTTT.

J is TRBJ2-2 and V is TRBV24-1; 7 nucleotides match TRBD1. J gave up 6 bases and V 4 bases, and 4 bases lay outside the gene matches. The CDR3 is 14 amino acids. Germline values: CDR1 KGHDR, CDR2 SFDVKD. For the CDR3, the DNA is TGTGCCACCAGTGAAAGCGGACAGGCCGGGGAGCTGTTTTTT. Translation: CATSESGQAGELFF.

This clonotype was seen a handful of times. The J gene is TRBJ1-2, the V gene TRBV12-3 or TRBV12-4; 8 bases align to TRBD1. This CDR3 spans 14 amino acids. With V trimmed by 4 bases and J by 2 bases, 3 bases remained unmatched. The CDR3 here is CASSWTGTNYGYTF. The CDR3 DNA is TGTGCCAGCAGTTGGACAGGGACCAACTATGGCTACACCTTC.

This chain's CDR3 is CASSLHSRETQYF. The CDR3 DNA reads TGCGCCAGCAGCTTGCACAGTCGGGAGACCCAGTACTTC. The J gene is TRBJ2-5, the V gene TRBV5-1; D unclear. The CDR3 is 13 amino acids. V was pared by 1 base and J by 5 bases, with 9 bases between. Germline loops: CDR1 SGHRS, CDR2 YFSETQ.

In the case of this clonotype: One end of the junction does not line up with germline, which may come from a read error. The CDR3 DNA reads as TGCTCCAGCAGCCAAGATTGGGCATCCGAGCAGTACTTC. Residues: CSSSQDWASEQYF. V gene TRBV4-3 combines with J gene TRBJ2-7; no clear D. Germline CDR1 reads LGHNA; CDR2 reads YSLEER. The CDR3 is 13 amino acids.

This clonotype was observed a few times. This rearrangement joins TRBV9 to TRBJ2-2, with TRBD1 matching 11 bases. The CDR3 extends over 16 amino acids. The J segment lost 4 bases and the V segment lost 0 bases, leaving 2 bases of the junction unmatched. Germline values: CDR1 SGDLS, CDR2 YYNGEE. CDR3: CASSVAGTGGTGELFF. The CDR3 coding sequence is TGTGCCAGCAGCGTAGCAGGGACAGGGGGCACCGGGGAGCTGTTTTTT.

This clonotype was detected ten times or more. V gene TRBV19 combines with J gene TRBJ2-1; 11 bases match TRBD2. Losses at the gene ends were 5 bases for V and 0 bases for J; bases not matched to a gene: 9. The CDR3 spans 18 residues. Germline CDR1 LNHDA, CDR2 SQIVND (reference sequence). The CDR3 DNA follows: TGTGCCAGTAGTCCCCGACTAGCGGGGACAAGCTCCTACAATGAGCAGTTCTTC. The encoded protein is CASSPRLAGTSSYNEQFF.

The chain recombines TRBV20-1 with TRBJ2-1, with TRBD1 matching 8 bases. The V and J ends lost 4 bases and 2 bases, in that order; junction bases with no gene match: 4. CDR1 is DFQATT, CDR2 SNEGSKA, per germline (reference sequence). The length of the CDR3 is 14 residues. The chain's CDR3 is CSATTGAPYNEQFF. The CDR3 coding sequence is TGCAGTGCTACGACAGGGGCCCCCTACAATGAGCAGTTCTTC.

This clonotype was seen ten or more times. The chain couples TRBV5-1 to TRBJ2-1, with TRBD1 matching 7 bases. The CDR3 is 16 amino acids. The germline gives CDR1 SGHRS, CDR2 YFSETQ. The V gene end was trimmed by 1 base and the J gene end by 0 bases; junction bases not matched to a gene: 4. The CDR3: CASSLSPGGSYNEQFF. DNA for the CDR3: TGCGCCAGCAGCTTGTCACCAGGGGGCTCCTACAATGAGCAGTTCTTC.

This clonotype showed up just a few times. V and J are TRBV5-5 and TRBJ1-1; 7 nucleotides agree with TRBD1. The junction had 5 bases not matched to a gene; V was cut back by 0 bases and J by 0 bases. The CDR3 runs to 16 residues. Germline loops: CDR1 SGHKS, CDR2 YYEKEE (reference sequence). DNA of the CDR3: TGTGCCAGCAGCTTGGTCGGAGGGGGCCTGAACACTGAAGCTTTCTTT. Translating it yields CASSLVGGGLNTEAFF.

This clonotype was detected ten times or more. The chain uses TRBV2 and TRBJ1-2; no clear D. The CDR3 sequence is 12 residues long. The ends were cut back, 8 bases at V and 8 bases at J, with 15 bases in the middle. CDR1 and CDR2 (germline): SNHLY, FYNNEI. The CDR3 loop reads CASGWTLGGYTF. In nucleotides, the CDR3 is TGTGCCAGCGGATGGACTTTGGGGGGCTACACCTTC.

In this sample, this clonotype turned up a few times. The gene calls are TRBV7-8 and TRBJ2-7; D may be TRBD1 (5 bases). From germline, CDR1 is SGHVS and CDR2 FQNEAQ. V dropped 1 base and J dropped 2 bases, with 15 bases sitting between them. The CDR3 sequence is 16 residues long. The CDR3 loop reads CASSLGSGIPTYEQYF. CDR3 DNA sequence: TGTGCCAGCAGCTTAGGGTCAGGGATACCAACCTACGAGCAGTACTTC.

V usage is TRBV18 and J usage is TRBJ1-4, with D possibly being TRBD1 (5 bases). Germline assignment: CDR1 KGHSH and CDR2 LQKENI. The CDR3 is 15 amino acids. Trimming pared 3 bases from V and 5 bases from J, leaving 13 bases between. DNA for the CDR3: TGTGCCAGCTCACCTGAGAGGACACCGAATGAAAAACTGTTTTTT. Translating it yields CASSPERTPNEKLFF.

The V gene is TRBV20-1, the J gene TRBJ2-5; D possibly uses TRBD1 or TRBD2 (7 bases each). Germline CDR1 DFQATT, CDR2 SNEGSKA (reference sequence). Trimming removed 6 bases at V and 4 bases at J, with 12 bases between. CDR3 size: 12 residues. Here the CDR3 reads CSAPGGGETQYF. CDR3 bases: TGCAGTGCCCCAGGGGGGGGAGAGACCCAGTACTTC.

This clonotype was observed a handful of times. The chain combines TRBV4-1 with TRBJ1-1, with D unclear. V lost 3 bases and J lost 6, with 11 bases in between. CDR1 is MGHRA and CDR2 is YSYEKL in the germline V gene. This CDR3 comprises 13 residues. CDR3 sequence: CASSQTPSPEAFF. CDR3 bases: TGCGCCAGCAGCCAGACTCCGAGTCCTGAAGCTTTCTTT.

The rearrangement uses TRBV4-3 and TRBJ2-3; D possibly uses TRBD1 or TRBD2 (6 bases each). With 4 bases removed from V and 1 base from J, the gap between germline ends came to 21 bases. The germline gives CDR1 LGHNA, CDR2 YSLEER. CDR3 size: 18 residues. The CDR3 DNA follows: TGCGCCAGCAGCCTCACGTATTCGGGGGCTTCGCGCACAGATACGCAGTATTTT. As protein: CASSLTYSGASRTDTQYF.

The chain combines TRBV6-5 with TRBJ2-5; 15 nucleotides align to TRBD2. V shed 0 bases and J 4 bases; nucleotides not matched to a gene: 6. CDR3 length equals 18 residues. The germline CDR1 and CDR2 sequences are MNHEY and SVGAGI. CDR3 loop: CASSYSWTSGGAAETQYF. CDR3 in DNA: TGTGCCAGCAGTTACTCGTGGACTAGCGGGGGGGCCGCAGAGACCCAGTACTTC.

This clonotype showed up many times. The rearrangement uses TRBV5-1 and TRBJ2-5, with D unclear. V lost 0 bases and J lost 2, with 17 bases in between. This CDR3 contains 17 residues. From germline, CDR1 is SGHRS and CDR2 YFSETQ. CDR3 amino acids: CASSLVRAGTIQETQYF. The CDR3 DNA reads TGCGCCAGCAGCTTGGTTCGGGCAGGAACGATACAAGAGACCCAGTACTTC.

The chain uses TRBV4-3 and TRBJ1-2; a possible D gene is TRBD1 (5 bases). The CDR3 has 16 residues. V shed 2 bases and J shed 4 bases, with 17 bases lying between them. Germline CDR1 and CDR2: LGHNA and YSLEER. Written as DNA, the CDR3 is TGCGCCAGCAGCCAATCCGGGCCCCTGGGGGGCTATGGCTACACCTTC. Translated, it gives CASSQSGPLGGYGYTF.